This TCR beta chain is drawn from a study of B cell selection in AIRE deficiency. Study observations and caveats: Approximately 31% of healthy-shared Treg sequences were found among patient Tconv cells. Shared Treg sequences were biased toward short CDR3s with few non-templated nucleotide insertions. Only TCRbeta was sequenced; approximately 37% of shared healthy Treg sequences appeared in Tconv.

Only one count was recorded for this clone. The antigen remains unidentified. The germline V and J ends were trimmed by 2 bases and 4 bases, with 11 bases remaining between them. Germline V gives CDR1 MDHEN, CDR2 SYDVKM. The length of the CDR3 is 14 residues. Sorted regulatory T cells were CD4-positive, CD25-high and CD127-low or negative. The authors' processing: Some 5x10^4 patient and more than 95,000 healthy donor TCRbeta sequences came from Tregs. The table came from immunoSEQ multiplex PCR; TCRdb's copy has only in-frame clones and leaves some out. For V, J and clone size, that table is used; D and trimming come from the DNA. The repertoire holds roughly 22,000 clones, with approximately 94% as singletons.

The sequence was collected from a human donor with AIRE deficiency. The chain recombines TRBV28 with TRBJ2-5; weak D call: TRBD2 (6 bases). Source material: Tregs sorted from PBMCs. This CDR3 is CASSLSLGRETQYF. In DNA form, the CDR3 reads TGTGCCAGCAGTTTAAGTCTCGGGAGAGAGACCCAGTACTTC. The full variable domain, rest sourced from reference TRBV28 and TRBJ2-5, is DVKVTQSSRYLVKRTGEKVFLECVQDMDHENMFWYRQDPGLGLRLIYFSYDVKMKEKGDIPEGYSVSREKKERFSLILESASTNQTSMYLCASSLSLGRETQYFGPGTRLLVL.